A selection of T cell receptor beta chains follows, all from one sample in a study of blood T cell repertoires in COVID-19. TCRdb's table, derived via immunoSEQ multiplex PCR, lists solely in-frame clones and lacks some. The sample has roughly 300,000 clones, about 86% seen once. The sequenced sample was peripheral blood. The receptor source for this set is a woman in her forties or fifties with acute or convalescent COVID-19. Both conserved end residues are part of each CDR3. A D gene is named only where the DNA matches it firmly. Some rows have no size entry. The others give once, few or many, or a class for an expanded clone.

j_call v_call d_call clone_size cdr3_aa cdr3_nt
TRBJ2-3 TRBV2 - - CASSESPSADTQYF TGTGCCAGCAGTGAATCACCTAGCGCAGATACGCAGTATTTT
TRBJ1-1 TRBV3-1/TRBV3-2 TRBD1 - CASSQSLGQGNTEAFF TGTGCCAGCAGCCAATCACTAGGACAGGGGAACACTGAAGCTTTCTTT
TRBJ2-3 TRBV3-1/TRBV3-2 TRBD1 - CASSQSGTGGGTQYF TGTGCCAGCAGCCAATCAGGGACAGGGGGAGGTACGCAGTATTTT
TRBJ2-3 TRBV10-3 TRBD2 - CAISDGTSGRAGGTDTQYF TGTGCCATCAGTGACGGGACTAGCGGGAGGGCCGGGGGCACAGATACGCAGTATTTT
TRBJ1-2 TRBV6-5 - - CASSRDTGPYGYTF TGTGCCAGCAGTCGGGACACAGGGCCCTATGGCTACACCTTC
TRBJ2-2 TRBV20-1 TRBD2 few CSASPGRGREGNTGELFF TGCAGTGCTAGTCCAGGGCGAGGACGGGAGGGAAACACCGGGGAGCTGTTTTTT
TRBJ2-1 TRBV15 TRBD2 - CATSRVGGGRYEQFF TGTGCCACCAGCAGAGTGGGTGGCGGGAGGTATGAGCAGTTCTTC
TRBJ2-1 TRBV3-1/TRBV3-2 TRBD2 - CASSQVTSGPREQFF TGTGCCAGCAGCCAAGTTACTAGCGGGCCCAGAGAGCAGTTCTTC
TRBJ2-3 TRBV9 TRBD2 - CASSPFVGVAGRNTDTQYF TGTGCCAGCAGCCCGTTTGTTGGGGTAGCGGGGCGTAACACAGATACGCAGTATTTT
TRBJ2-5 TRBV5-1 TRBD1 - CASSLAGTEETQYF TGCGCCAGCAGCTTGGCCGGGACAGAAGAGACCCAGTACTTC
TRBJ1-2 TRBV3-1/TRBV3-2 TRBD1 once CASSQVRGYGYTF TGTGCCAGCAGCCAAGTCAGGGGGTATGGCTACACCTTC
TRBJ1-4 TRBV4-3 - - CASSQDRNRVREKLFF TGCGCCAGCAGCCAAGATAGGAACAGGGTGAGGGAAAAACTGTTTTTT
TRBJ2-3 TRBV5-6 - - CASTPIRTQHGADTQYF TGTGCCAGCACCCCCATCCGGACTCAACACGGGGCAGATACGCAGTATTTT
TRBJ1-6 TRBV6-5 - - CASTLKAAAGSPLHF TGTGCCAGCACCTTAAAGGCGGCCGCTGGTTCACCCCTCCACTTT
TRBJ2-3 TRBV30 TRBD2 - CAWSGLAGGSDTQYF TGTGCCTGGAGTGGACTAGCGGGAGGGTCAGATACGCAGTATTTT
TRBJ2-5 TRBV27 - once CASSFQSDRGTQYF TGTGCCAGCAGTTTTCAGTCGGACAGAGGGACCCAGTACTTC
TRBJ2-7 TRBV27 TRBD1 - CASSLSGRGPYEQYF TGTGCCAGCAGTTTATCGGGCAGGGGGCCCTACGAGCAGTACTTC
TRBJ2-2 TRBV5-1 TRBD2 - CASGKAGGGTGELFF TGCGCCAGCGGAAAAGCGGGAGGTGGGACCGGGGAGCTGTTTTTT
TRBJ2-5 TRBV10-1 - - CASSPVSGETQYF TGCGCCAGCAGTCCCGTCTCGGGAGAGACCCAGTACTTC
TRBJ1-5 TRBV2 - - CASMGGNQPQHF TGTGCCAGCATGGGGGGGAATCAGCCCCAGCATTTT
TRBJ1-2 TRBV5-4 - - CASSSGLGNYGYTF TGTGCCAGCAGTTCGGGGTTGGGAAACTATGGCTACACCTTC
TRBJ2-1 TRBV6-6 - few CASSQLEPSLFF TGTGCCAGCAGCCAACTAGAGCCCTCCTTGTTCTTC
TRBJ1-2 TRBV7-2 TRBD1 - CASSSLRTGAYTF TGTGCCAGCAGCTCACTAAGGACAGGGGCATACACCTTC
TRBJ1-1 TRBV6-5 - - CASRPRWAPDTEAFF TGTGCCAGCAGGCCCCGATGGGCCCCGGACACTGAAGCTTTCTTT
TRBJ2-5 TRBV29-1 TRBD2 - CSVEGLENGETQYF TGCAGCGTTGAGGGACTAGAAAATGGAGAGACCCAGTACTTC
TRBJ1-5 TRBV19 - many CASSIGRDLGAQHF TGTGCCAGTAGTATTGGTCGGGACTTGGGGGCCCAGCATTTT
TRBJ2-2 TRBV18 - - CASSPPRANTGELFF TGTGCCAGCTCACCGCCCAGGGCGAACACCGGGGAGCTGTTTTTT
TRBJ1-4 TRBV6-2/TRBV6-3 - - CASSYSGTQATNEKLFF TGTGCCAGCAGTTACTCCGGGACACAAGCAACTAATGAAAAACTGTTTTTT
TRBJ1-5 TRBV6-6 - once CASSYAGGGAGQPQHF TGTGCCAGCAGTTACGCAGGCGGGGGCGCAGGCCAGCCCCAGCATTTT
TRBJ1-1 TRBV7-9 TRBD1 - CASSLFDRGTEAFF TGTGCCAGCAGCTTATTTGACAGGGGGACTGAAGCTTTCTTT
TRBJ2-1 TRBV7-8 TRBD2 - CASSPLASGGGNEQFF TGTGCCAGCAGCCCCCTGGCTAGCGGGGGGGGTAATGAGCAGTTCTTC
TRBJ1-6 TRBV3-1/TRBV3-2 - - CASSQSWDTENSPLHF TGTGCCAGCAGCCAGTCGTGGGACACGGAAAATTCACCCCTCCACTTT